A single sample is the source of the 18 T cell receptor beta chains below, sequenced in a study of vaccination and CD4 T cells after COVID-19. No antigen is known for these receptors. This sample's treatment: roughly 11-day PBMC culture with coronavirus spike peptide pools or control peptides (ViraFEST assay). The assay that was used to sequence DNA from cultured CD4+ T cells was the Oncomine TCR Beta short-read assay. TCRdb ran MiXCR on the PCR reads and lists one entry per CDR3 protein. The sample carries 11,000 to 15,000 distinct CDR3 sequences, roughly 43% recorded once. Input material: cultured CD4+ T cells from blood. These TCRs come from a human donor with COVID-19.

The chain recombines TRBV6-1 with TRBJ1-5; D is possibly TRBD1 (6 bases). CDR1 is MNHNS, CDR2 SASEGT, per germline. The CDR3 runs to 15 residues. V shed 5 bases and J shed 0 bases, with 11 bases lying between them. The CDR3 sequence is CASSKDRNSNQPQHF. The CDR3, as DNA: TGTGCCAGCAGTAAGGACAGAAATAGCAATCAGCCCCAGCATTTT.

The V and J genes are TRBV19 and TRBJ2-3; 11 nucleotides match TRBD1. Germline V gene data show CDR1 as LNHDA and CDR2 as SQIVND (reference sequence). This CDR3 is 14 amino acids long. V trimming: 7 bases; J trimming: 7 bases; junction bases outside the gene matches: 7. The CDR3 loop reads CASTPGQGANTQYF. CDR3 nucleotides: TGTGCCAGTACCCCCGGACAGGGGGCAAATACGCAGTATTTT.

The V gene is TRBV10-1, the J gene TRBJ2-5; 8 bases are shared with TRBD2. V was clipped by 4 bases and J by 7 bases; unmatched bases: 5. Germline-derived CDR1 and CDR2 are WNHNN and SYGVQD (reference sequence). This CDR3 comprises 13 residues. The CDR3 reads CASSVSGKGTQYF. CDR3 sequence (DNA): TGCGCCAGCAGTGTTAGCGGGAAAGGGACCCAGTACTTC.

In DNA, the CDR3 is TGTGCCAGTTTGGACAGGGGGCGCAGGGATGAGCAGTTCTTC. This codes for CASLDRGRRDEQFF. The chain combines TRBV19 with TRBJ2-1, with 11 bases that match TRBD1. Germline lookup yields CDR1 LNHDA and CDR2 SQIVND (reference sequence). The CDR3 runs 14 residues. Trimming cost V 8 bases and J 8 bases; bases outside gene matches: 8.

J is TRBJ2-2 and V is TRBV7-2; the D gene is possibly TRBD2 (6 bases). CDR3 length: 17 amino acids. Germline V gene data show CDR1 as SGHTA and CDR2 as FQGNSA. The V end was cut by 3 bases, the J end by 1 base, with 15 bases between. The CDR3 here is CASSLEGYRKNTGELFF. The CDR3 nucleotides read TGTGCCAGCAGCTTGGAGGGCTACAGGAAGAACACCGGGGAGCTGTTTTTT.

This clonotype appeared a few times. V is TRBV28 and J is TRBJ2-7; D is unclear. The V gene's germline CDR1 is MDHEN and CDR2 SYDVKM. V was cut by 2 bases and J by 6 bases, with 14 bases left in between. The CDR3 is made up of 14 amino acids. CDR3 amino acids: CASSLRRAVREQYF. The CDR3 nucleotides are TGTGCCAGCAGTTTACGAAGGGCGGTGCGCGAGCAGTACTTC.

The chain carries TRBV6-1 and TRBJ2-4, with no clear D. V was pared by 6 bases and J by 0 bases, with 9 bases between. CDR1 is MNHNS, CDR2 SASEGT, per germline. The CDR3 spans 14 residues. This CDR3 is CASSPSLAKNIQYF. The CDR3 bases are TGTGCCAGCAGCCCCAGCCTAGCCAAAAACATTCAGTACTTC.

V gene TRBV19 combines with J gene TRBJ1-5, with D unclear. The CDR3 is 15 residues long. The V gene lost 6 bases and the J gene lost 0 bases, with 12 bases spanning the gap. Germline-derived CDR1 and CDR2 are LNHDA and SQIVND (reference sequence). CDR3 bases: TGTGCCAGTAGCCGCGGACGGAGTAGCAATCAGCCCCAGCATTTT. Translation: CASSRGRSSNQPQHF. The full variable domain, completed using reference TRBV19 and TRBJ1-5, is DGGITQSPKYLFRKEGQNVTLSCEQNLNHDAMYWYRQDPGQGLRLIYYSQIVNDFQKGDIAEGYSVSREKKESFPLTVTSAQKNPTAFYLCASSRGRSSNQPQHFGDGTRLSIL.

CDR3 protein: CASADGAGELFF. The CDR3 region has the DNA TGTGCCAGCGCCGACGGGGCCGGGGAGCTGTTTTTT. This rearrangement joins TRBV18 to TRBJ2-2; D perhaps matches TRBD2 (5 bases). The germline gives CDR1 KGHSH, CDR2 LQKENI. Deletions cut 8 bases from V and 6 bases from J, with 10 bases between. The CDR3 totals 12 residues.

CDR3 coding DNA: TGTGCCAGCAGGGGACTACAGGGGGCCTTTGGCTACACCTTC. As protein: CASRGLQGAFGYTF. The chain links TRBV6-1 to TRBJ1-2; 9 bases fit TRBD1. The CDR3 runs 14 residues. The germline CDR1 and CDR2 sequences are MNHNS and SASEGT. After removal of 6 bases from V and 7 bases from J, the junction contained 9 bases not matched to a gene.

This clonotype showed up just a few times. The rearrangement links TRBV10-3 to TRBJ1-2, with D possibly TRBD1 on 5 matching bases. This CDR3 comprises 12 residues. The germline V gene has CDR1 ENHRY and CDR2 SYGVKD. V lost 7 bases and J lost 4, with 10 bases in between. CDR3 residues: CAIKGTVYGYTF. CDR3 nucleotides: TGTGCCATCAAAGGGACTGTCTATGGCTACACCTTC.

The rearrangement uses TRBV2 and TRBJ1-6; 8 bases are a match to TRBD1. The CDR3 is made up of 14 amino acids. J lost 6 bases, V lost 2 bases, and 0 bases had no gene match. Germline V CDR1 and CDR2: SNHLY, FYNNEI. In nucleotides, the CDR3 is TGTGCCAGCAGTGAAACAGGGGGTAATTCACCCCTCCACTTT. Translation gives CASSETGGNSPLHF.

The chain is built from TRBV7-2 and TRBJ2-5; 11 nucleotides match TRBD1. CDR3 size: 15 residues. With 5 bases clipped from V and 5 bases from J, the junction kept 7 bases outside the gene matches. The germline gives CDR1 SGHTA, CDR2 FQGNSA. CDR3 loop: CASSVPGQGDETQYF. The CDR3 nucleotides are TGTGCCAGCAGCGTACCGGGACAGGGGGACGAGACCCAGTACTTC.

CDR3 amino acids: CASSPTSQLYGYTF. The CDR3, as DNA: TGTGCCAGCAGCCCTACTTCCCAACTCTATGGCTACACCTTC. The chain recombines TRBV14 with TRBJ1-2; no clear D. The V and J ends lost 4 bases and 4 bases respectively, with 13 bases between them. Germline values: CDR1 SGHDN, CDR2 FVKESK. The CDR3 runs to 14 residues.

This clonotype came up a few times. The chain has TRBV15 and TRBJ2-3, with D perhaps matching TRBD1 (5 bases). The V and J ends lost 0 bases and 2 bases respectively, with 12 bases between them. The CDR3 is made up of 16 amino acids. The germline V gene has CDR1 LNHNV and CDR2 YYDKDF (reference sequence). CDR3 protein: CATSRDTDTYTDTQYF. DNA of the CDR3: TGTGCCACCAGCAGAGATACGGACACTTACACAGATACGCAGTATTTT. Based on the CDR3 plus reference TRBV15 and TRBJ2-3, the full variable domain is DAMVIQNPRYQVTQFGKPVTLSCSQTLNHNVMYWYQQKSSQAPKLLFHYYDKDFNNEADTPDNFQSRRPNTSFCFLDIRSPGLGDTAMYLCATSRDTDTYTDTQYFGPGTRLTVL.

The chain uses TRBV24-1 and TRBJ1-1, with a tentative D call TRBD1 (5 bases). CDR3 size: 15 residues. CDR1 KGHDR and CDR2 SFDVKD come from the germline V gene. V was shortened by 1 base and J by 4 bases, with 12 bases between the two germline ends. DNA of the CDR3: TGTGCCACCAGTGATTTTGAGGGGACCGGCACTGAAGCTTTCTTT. It encodes CATSDFEGTGTEAFF.

The V and J genes are TRBV7-2 and TRBJ1-2; 9 nucleotides agree with TRBD1. Trimming removed 6 bases from V and 3 bases from J; junction bases left unmatched: 5. The CDR3 has 14 residues. Germline V lookup: CDR1 SGHTA, CDR2 FQGNSA. The CDR3 loop reads CASSPDRGDYGYTF. The CDR3 DNA follows: TGTGCCAGCAGTCCGGACAGGGGAGACTATGGCTACACCTTC.

The V call is TRBV20-1, the J call TRBJ2-4, with a possible D match to TRBD2 (6 bases). Trimming removed 7 bases from V and 9 bases from J, with 25 bases in between. The CDR3 extends over 15 amino acids. CDR1 and CDR2 (germline): DFQATT, SNEGSKA (reference sequence). The CDR3 sequence is CSGQPPRGSGGIQYF. DNA of the CDR3: TGCAGTGGACAGCCCCCTCGGGGGAGCGGTGGCATTCAGTACTTC.